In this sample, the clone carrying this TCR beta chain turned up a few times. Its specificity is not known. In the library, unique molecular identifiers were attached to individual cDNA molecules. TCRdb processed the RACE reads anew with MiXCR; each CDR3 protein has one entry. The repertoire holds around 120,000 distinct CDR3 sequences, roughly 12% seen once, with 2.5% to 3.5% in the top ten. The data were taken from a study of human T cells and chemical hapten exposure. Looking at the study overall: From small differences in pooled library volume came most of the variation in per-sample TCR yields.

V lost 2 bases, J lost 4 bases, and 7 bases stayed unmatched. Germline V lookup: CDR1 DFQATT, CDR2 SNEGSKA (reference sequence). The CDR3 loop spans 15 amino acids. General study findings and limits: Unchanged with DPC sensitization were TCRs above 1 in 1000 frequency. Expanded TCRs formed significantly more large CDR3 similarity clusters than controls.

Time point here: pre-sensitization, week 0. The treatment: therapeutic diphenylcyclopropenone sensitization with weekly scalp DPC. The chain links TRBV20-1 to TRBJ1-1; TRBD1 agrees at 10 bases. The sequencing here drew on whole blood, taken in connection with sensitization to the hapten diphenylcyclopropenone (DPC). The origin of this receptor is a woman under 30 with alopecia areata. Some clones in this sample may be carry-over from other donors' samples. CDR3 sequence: CSARPYDRGPTEAFF. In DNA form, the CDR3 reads TGCAGTGCTAGACCCTATGACAGGGGGCCCACTGAAGCTTTCTTT.